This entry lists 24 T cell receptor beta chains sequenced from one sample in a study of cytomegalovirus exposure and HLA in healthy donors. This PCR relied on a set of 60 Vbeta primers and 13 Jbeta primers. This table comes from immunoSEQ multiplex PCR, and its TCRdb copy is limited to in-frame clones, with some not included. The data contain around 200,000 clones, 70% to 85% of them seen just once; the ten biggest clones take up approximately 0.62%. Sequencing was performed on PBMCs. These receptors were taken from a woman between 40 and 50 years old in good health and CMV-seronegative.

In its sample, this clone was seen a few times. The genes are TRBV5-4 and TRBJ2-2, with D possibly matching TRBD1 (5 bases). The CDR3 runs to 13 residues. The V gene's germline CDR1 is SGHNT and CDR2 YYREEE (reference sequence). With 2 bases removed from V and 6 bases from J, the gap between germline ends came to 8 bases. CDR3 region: CASSFQGAGELFF. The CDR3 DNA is TGTGCCAGCAGCTTTCAGGGCGCCGGGGAGCTGTTTTTT.

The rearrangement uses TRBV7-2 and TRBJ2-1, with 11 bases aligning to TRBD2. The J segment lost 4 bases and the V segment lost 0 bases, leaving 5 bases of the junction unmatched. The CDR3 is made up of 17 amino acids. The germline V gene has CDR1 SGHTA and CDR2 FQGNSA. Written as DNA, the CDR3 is TGTGCCAGCAGCTTAGCCCATGGGACTAGCGGATACAATGAGCAGTTCTTC. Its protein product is CASSLAHGTSGYNEQFF. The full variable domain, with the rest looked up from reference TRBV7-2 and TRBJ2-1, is GAGVSQSPSNKVTEKGKDVELRCDPISGHTALYWYRQSLGQGLEFLIYFQGNSAPDKSGLPSDRFSAERTGGSVSTLTIQRTQQEDSAVYLCASSLAHGTSGYNEQFFGPGTRLTVL.

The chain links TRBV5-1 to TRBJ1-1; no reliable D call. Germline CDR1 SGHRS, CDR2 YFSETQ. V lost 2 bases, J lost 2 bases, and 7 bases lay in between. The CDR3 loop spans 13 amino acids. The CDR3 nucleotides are TGCGCCAGCAGCTTTCAGGCAAACACTGAAGCTTTCTTT. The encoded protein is CASSFQANTEAFF.

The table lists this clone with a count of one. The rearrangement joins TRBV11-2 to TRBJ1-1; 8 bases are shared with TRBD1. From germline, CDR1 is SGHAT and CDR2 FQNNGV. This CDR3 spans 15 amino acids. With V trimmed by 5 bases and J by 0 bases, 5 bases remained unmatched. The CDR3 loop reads CASSRAQGVNTEAFF. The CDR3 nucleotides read TGTGCCAGCAGCAGAGCACAGGGGGTGAACACTGAAGCTTTCTTT.

The CDR3 sequence is CASSIRGPGQDSGNTIYF. CDR3 bases: TGTGCCAGTAGTATCCGAGGACCGGGACAGGACTCTGGAAACACCATATATTTT. The rearrangement uses TRBV19 and TRBJ1-3; 8 bases are shared with TRBD1. V shed 3 bases and J 0 bases; nucleotides not matched to a gene: 10. Germline lookup yields CDR1 LNHDA and CDR2 SQIVND (reference sequence). The CDR3 loop spans 18 amino acids.

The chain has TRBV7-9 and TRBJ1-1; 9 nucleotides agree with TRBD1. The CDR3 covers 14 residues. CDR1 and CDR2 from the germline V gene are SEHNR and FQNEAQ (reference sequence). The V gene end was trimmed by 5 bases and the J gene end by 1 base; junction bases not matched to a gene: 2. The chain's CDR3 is CASSEGQGNTEAFF. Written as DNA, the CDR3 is TGTGCCAGCAGCGAGGGACAGGGGAACACTGAAGCTTTCTTT.

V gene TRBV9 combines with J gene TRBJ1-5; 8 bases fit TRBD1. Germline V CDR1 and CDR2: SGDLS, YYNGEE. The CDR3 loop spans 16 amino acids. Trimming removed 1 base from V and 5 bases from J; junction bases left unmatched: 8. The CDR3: CASSVQYGQGHQPQHF. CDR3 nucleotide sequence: TGTGCCAGCAGCGTACAATACGGACAGGGACATCAGCCCCAGCATTTT.

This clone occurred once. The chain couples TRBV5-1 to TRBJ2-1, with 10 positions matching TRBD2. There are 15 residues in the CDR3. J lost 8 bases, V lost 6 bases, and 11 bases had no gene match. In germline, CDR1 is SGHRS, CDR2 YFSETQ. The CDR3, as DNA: TGCGCCAGCAACCAGCGGGGGGGCAAACGAGATGAGCAGTTCTTC. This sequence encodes CASNQRGGKRDEQFF.

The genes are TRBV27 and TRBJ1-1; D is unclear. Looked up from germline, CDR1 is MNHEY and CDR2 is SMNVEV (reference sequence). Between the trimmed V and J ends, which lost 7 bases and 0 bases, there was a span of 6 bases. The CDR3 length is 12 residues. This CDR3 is CASKRVNTEAFF. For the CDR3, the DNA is TGTGCCAGCAAGAGGGTGAACACTGAAGCTTTCTTT.

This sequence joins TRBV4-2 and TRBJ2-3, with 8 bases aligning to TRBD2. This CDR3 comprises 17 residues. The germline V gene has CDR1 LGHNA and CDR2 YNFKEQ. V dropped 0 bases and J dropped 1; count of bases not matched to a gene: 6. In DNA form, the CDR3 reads TGTGCCAGCAGCCAAGATGATCGGGGGGGAGGCACAGATACGCAGTATTTT. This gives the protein CASSQDDRGGGTDTQYF.

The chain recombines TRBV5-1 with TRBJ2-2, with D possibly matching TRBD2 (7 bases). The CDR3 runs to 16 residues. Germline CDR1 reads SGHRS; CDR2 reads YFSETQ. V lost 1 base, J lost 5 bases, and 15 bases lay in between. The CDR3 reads CASSLMEGGLTGELFF. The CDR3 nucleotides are TGCGCCAGCAGCTTGATGGAGGGGGGGCTTACCGGGGAGCTGTTTTTT. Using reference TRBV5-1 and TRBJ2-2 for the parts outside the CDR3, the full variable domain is KAGVTQTPRYLIKTRGQQVTLSCSPISGHRSVSWYQQTPGQGLQFLFEYFSETQRNKGNFPGRFSGRQFSNSRSEMNVSTLELGDSALYLCASSLMEGGLTGELFFGEGSRLTVL.

The CDR3 is CASSQDRGFGNTGELFF. DNA for the CDR3: TGTGCCAGCAGCCAAGACCGCGGCTTTGGGAACACCGGGGAGCTGTTTTTT. This chain joins TRBV14 and TRBJ2-2; no clear D gene. Trimming took 0 bases from V and 1 from J, leaving 12 bases between them. The CDR3 consists of 17 residues. CDR1 is SGHDN, CDR2 FVKESK, per germline.

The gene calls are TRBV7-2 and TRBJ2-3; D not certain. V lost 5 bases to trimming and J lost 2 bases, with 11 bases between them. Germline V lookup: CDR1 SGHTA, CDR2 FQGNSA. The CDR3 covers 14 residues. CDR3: CASSLIKSTDTQYF. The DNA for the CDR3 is TGTGCCAGCAGCCTAATCAAATCCACAGATACGCAGTATTTT.

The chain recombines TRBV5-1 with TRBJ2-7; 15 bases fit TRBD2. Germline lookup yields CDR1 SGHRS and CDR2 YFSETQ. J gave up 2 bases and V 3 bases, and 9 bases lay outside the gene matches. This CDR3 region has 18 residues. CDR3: CASSSRTSGGEIAYEQYF. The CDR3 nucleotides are TGCGCCAGCAGCTCACGGACTAGCGGGGGGGAGATAGCCTACGAGCAGTACTTC. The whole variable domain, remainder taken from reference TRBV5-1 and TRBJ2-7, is KAGVTQTPRYLIKTRGQQVTLSCSPISGHRSVSWYQQTPGQGLQFLFEYFSETQRNKGNFPGRFSGRQFSNSRSEMNVSTLELGDSALYLCASSSRTSGGEIAYEQYFGPGTRLTVT.

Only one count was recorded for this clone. The CDR3 sequence: CASSIRGLGAFF. CDR3 nucleotides: TGTGCCAGTAGTATAAGGGGGCTGGGAGCTTTCTTT. J is TRBJ1-1 and V is TRBV19; 7 bases are shared with TRBD1. Germline lookup yields CDR1 LNHDA and CDR2 SQIVND (reference sequence). After removal of 2 bases from V and 10 bases from J, the junction contained 4 bases not matched to a gene. The CDR3 consists of 12 residues.

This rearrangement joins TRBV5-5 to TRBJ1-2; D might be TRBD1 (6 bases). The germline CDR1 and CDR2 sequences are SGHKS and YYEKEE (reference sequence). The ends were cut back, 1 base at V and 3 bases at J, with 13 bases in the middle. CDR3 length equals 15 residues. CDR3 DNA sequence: TGTGCCAGCAGCTTGACAGGGAGTCCGCACTATGGCTACACCTTC. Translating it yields CASSLTGSPHYGYTF. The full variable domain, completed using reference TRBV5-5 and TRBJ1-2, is DAGVTQSPTHLIKTRGQQVTLRCSPISGHKSVSWYQQVLGQGPQFIFQYYEKEERGRGNFPDRFSARQFPNYSSELNVNALLLGDSALYLCASSLTGSPHYGYTFGSGTRLTVV.

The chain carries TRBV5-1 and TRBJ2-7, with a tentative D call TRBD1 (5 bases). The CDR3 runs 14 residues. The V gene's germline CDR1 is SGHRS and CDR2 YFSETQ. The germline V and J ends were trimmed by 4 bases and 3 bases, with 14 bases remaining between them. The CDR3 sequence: CASSARGIGYEQYF. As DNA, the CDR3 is TGCGCCAGCAGCGCTAGGGGTATTGGCTACGAGCAGTACTTC.

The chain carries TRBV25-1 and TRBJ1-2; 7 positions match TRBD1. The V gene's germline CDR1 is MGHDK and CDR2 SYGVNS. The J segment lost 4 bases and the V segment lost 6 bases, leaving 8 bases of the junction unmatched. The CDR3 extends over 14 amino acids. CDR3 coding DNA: TGTGCCAGCAGGGCCAGCGACAGGGCCTATGGCTACACCTTC. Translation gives CASRASDRAYGYTF.

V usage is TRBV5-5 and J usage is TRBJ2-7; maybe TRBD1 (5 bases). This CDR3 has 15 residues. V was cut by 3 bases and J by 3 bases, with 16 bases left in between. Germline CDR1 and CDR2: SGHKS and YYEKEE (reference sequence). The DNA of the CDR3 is TGTGCCAGCAGCTGGGGCTCGTTGGCGGACTACGAGCAGTACTTC. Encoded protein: CASSWGSLADYEQYF.

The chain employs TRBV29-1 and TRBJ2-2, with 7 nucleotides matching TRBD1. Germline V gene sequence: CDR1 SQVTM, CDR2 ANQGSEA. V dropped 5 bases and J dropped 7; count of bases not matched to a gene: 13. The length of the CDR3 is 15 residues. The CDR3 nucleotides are TGCAGCGTTCGTGGACAGGTCCTTGGGGGCGGGGAGCTGTTTTTT. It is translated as CSVRGQVLGGGELFF.

CDR3 in amino acids: CASRLATGTDTQYF. The DNA of the CDR3 is TGTGCCAGTAGGCTAGCGACCGGTACAGATACGCAGTATTTT. This chain uses TRBV19 with TRBJ2-3, with D tentatively TRBD2 (6 bases). CDR3 length: 14 amino acids. CDR1 and CDR2 from the germline V gene are LNHDA and SQIVND (reference sequence). V gave up 6 bases and J gave up 3 bases, with 13 bases separating them. The full variable domain, its missing parts supplied by reference TRBV19 and TRBJ2-3, is DGGITQSPKYLFRKEGQNVTLSCEQNLNHDAMYWYRQDPGQGLRLIYYSQIVNDFQKGDIAEGYSVSREKKESFPLTVTSAQKNPTAFYLCASRLATGTDTQYFGPGTRLTVL.

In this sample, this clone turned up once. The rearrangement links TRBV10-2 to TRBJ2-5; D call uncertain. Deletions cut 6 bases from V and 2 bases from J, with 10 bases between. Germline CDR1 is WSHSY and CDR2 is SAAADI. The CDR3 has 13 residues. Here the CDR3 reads CASRVSEQETQYF. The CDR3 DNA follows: TGCGCCAGCAGAGTCTCCGAGCAAGAGACCCAGTACTTC.

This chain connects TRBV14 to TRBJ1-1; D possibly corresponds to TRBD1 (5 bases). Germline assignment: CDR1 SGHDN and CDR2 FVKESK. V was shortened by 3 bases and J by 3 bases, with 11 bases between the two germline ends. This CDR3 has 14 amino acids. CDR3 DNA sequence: TGTGCCAGCAGCCAGCTGGGGCCGTACACTGAAGCTTTCTTT. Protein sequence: CASSQLGPYTEAFF.

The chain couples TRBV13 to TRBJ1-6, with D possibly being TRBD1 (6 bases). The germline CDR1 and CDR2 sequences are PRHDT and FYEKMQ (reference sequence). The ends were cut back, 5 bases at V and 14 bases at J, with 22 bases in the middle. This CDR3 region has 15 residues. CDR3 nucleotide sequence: TGTGCCAGCAGCCTACGACGGACAGCGAGTTTAACCCTCCACTTT. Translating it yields CASSLRRTASLTLHF.